These 5 T cell receptor beta chains came from one sample sequenced in a study of shared clonotypes between healthy human individuals. Here immunoSEQ multiplex PCR was the method, and the copy in TCRdb shows in-frame clones only, minus some. The data contain about 1.5 million clones, around 97% of them singletons. The sample was naive CD4+ T cells sorted from blood. Indicated subset: CD45RA+ positively selected. Source of these receptors: a man aged 25-45 years in good health.

This chain uses TRBV7-2 with TRBJ2-7, with D possibly being TRBD1 (5 bases). The CDR3 is made up of 15 amino acids. V was clipped by 5 bases and J by 4 bases, with 18 bases between them. The germline CDR1 and CDR2 sequences are SGHTA and FQGNSA. CDR3 residues: CASSPQGKGYYEQYF. CDR3 bases: TGTGCCAGCAGCCCCCAGGGTAAAGGGTATTACGAGCAGTACTTC.

This chain links TRBV6-5 with TRBJ2-3; D is perhaps TRBD2 (6 bases). The CDR3 sequence is 15 residues long. V gave up 5 bases and J gave up 9 bases, with 21 bases separating them. Per germline, CDR1 MNHEY and CDR2 SVGAGI. The CDR3 DNA sequence: TGTGCCAGCAGTACACCACTGGGACTGCTCTCGACGCAGTATTTT. Its translation: CASSTPLGLLSTQYF.

The V gene is TRBV10-3, the J gene TRBJ2-7, with D unresolved. Per germline, CDR1 ENHRY and CDR2 SYGVKD. The germline V and J ends were trimmed by 2 bases and 5 bases, with 16 bases remaining between them. This CDR3 has 15 residues. The CDR3 sequence: CAISERVPSNDEQYF. CDR3 coding DNA: TGTGCCATCAGTGAGCGGGTACCGTCCAACGACGAGCAGTACTTC.

The rearrangement links TRBV25-1 to TRBJ2-1; 7 bases fit TRBD1. CDR3 length equals 18 residues. The V gene's germline CDR1 is MGHDK and CDR2 SYGVNS. J lost 4 bases, V lost 4 bases, and 16 bases had no gene match. DNA for the CDR3: TGTGCCAGCAGTGGATTTAAAACAACAGGGGCCCCGTACAATGAGCAGTTCTTC. Residues: CASSGFKTTGAPYNEQFF.

This clone showed up just a few times. CDR3 nucleotide sequence: TGTGCCAGCAGCTACGGGACTTCAGCTATGGGTAATGAGCAGTTCTTC. The encoded protein is CASSYGTSAMGNEQFF. The V and J genes are TRBV11-3 and TRBJ2-1, with D maybe TRBD2 (6 bases). The CDR3 totals 16 residues. Per germline, CDR1 SGHNT and CDR2 YENEEA. The V end was cut by 4 bases, the J end by 7 bases, with 20 bases between.